This TCR beta chain came from a study of shared clonotypes between healthy human individuals. Using immunoSEQ multiplex PCR, the repertoire was profiled, and TCRdb retains in-frame clones only, with some absent. The sample includes more than 550,000 clones, less than 95% of them seen just once. CDR3 length: 13 amino acids. V gave up 0 bases and J gave up 3 bases, with 3 bases separating them. Germline-derived CDR1 and CDR2 are SGHAT and FQNNGV. This clone was detected a few times. Its antigen is unidentified. Regarding the study as a whole: About 5% of naive CD4 clonotypes were shared across four donors.

Specimen: memory CD8+ T cells from PBMCs. Subset reported: CD45RO+ cells pooled with CCR7-negative TemRA cells. This TCR came from a man between 18 and 29 years old in good health. Some clones in this sample may be carry-over from other donors' samples. The chain combines TRBV11-2 with TRBJ1-5; the D is unclear. The DNA of the CDR3 is TGTGCCAGCAGCTTAGACGTCAATCAGCCCCAGCATTTT. It specifies CASSLDVNQPQHF.